These 2 T cell receptor beta chains were sequenced from one sample in a study of blood T cell repertoires in COVID-19. The protocol was immunoSEQ multiplex PCR, while the TCRdb copy is restricted to in-frame clones and leaves out a portion. The sample yields about 210,000 clones, about 86% seen once. The sequencing sample was made of peripheral blood. The receptors shown here come from a woman aged 70-85 years with acute or convalescent COVID-19.

The gene calls are TRBV2 and TRBJ2-1, with TRBD1 matching 8 bases. The CDR3 has 14 amino acids. Per the germline V gene, CDR1 is SNHLY and CDR2 is FYNNEI. V was pared by 8 bases and J by 5 bases, with 8 bases of the junction left unmatched. CDR3 region: CASQQGVLNNEQFF. CDR3 DNA: TGTGCCAGCCAACAGGGGGTGCTGAACAATGAGCAGTTCTTC.

The genes are TRBV7-9 and TRBJ1-1; D perhaps matches TRBD1 (5 bases). The CDR3 covers 14 residues. Germline V CDR1 and CDR2: SEHNR, FQNEAQ (reference sequence). The V end lost 5 bases, the J end lost 1 base, and 11 bases lay between the germline ends. The CDR3: CASSPGGTNTEAFF. The CDR3 bases are TGTGCCAGCAGCCCAGGAGGGACGAACACTGAAGCTTTCTTT.